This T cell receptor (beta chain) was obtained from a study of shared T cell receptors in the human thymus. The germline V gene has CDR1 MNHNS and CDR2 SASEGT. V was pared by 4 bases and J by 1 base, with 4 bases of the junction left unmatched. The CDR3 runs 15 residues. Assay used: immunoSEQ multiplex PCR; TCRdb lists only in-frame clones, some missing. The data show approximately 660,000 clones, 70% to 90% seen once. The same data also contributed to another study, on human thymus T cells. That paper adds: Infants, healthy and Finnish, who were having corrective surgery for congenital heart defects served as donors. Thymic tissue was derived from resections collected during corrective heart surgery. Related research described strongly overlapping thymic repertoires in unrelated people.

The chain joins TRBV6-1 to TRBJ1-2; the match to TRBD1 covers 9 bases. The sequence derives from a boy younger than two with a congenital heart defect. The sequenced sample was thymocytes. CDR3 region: CASSGGGQGNYGYTF. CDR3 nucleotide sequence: TGTGCCAGCAGTGGGGGGGGACAGGGTAACTATGGCTACACCTTC.